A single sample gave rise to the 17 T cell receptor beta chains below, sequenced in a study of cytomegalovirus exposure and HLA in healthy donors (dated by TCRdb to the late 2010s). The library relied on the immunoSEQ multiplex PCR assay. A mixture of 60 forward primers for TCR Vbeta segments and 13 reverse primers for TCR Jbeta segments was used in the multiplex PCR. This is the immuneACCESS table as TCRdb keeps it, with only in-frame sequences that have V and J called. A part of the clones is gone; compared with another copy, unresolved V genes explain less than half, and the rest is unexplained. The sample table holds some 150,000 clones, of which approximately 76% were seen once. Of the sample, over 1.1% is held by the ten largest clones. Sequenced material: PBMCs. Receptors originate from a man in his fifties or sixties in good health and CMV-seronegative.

The CDR3 DNA reads as TGTGCCAGCAGCCCAGGAGTAGCGGGAGGGCCGGGTACGCAGTATTTT. It specifies CASSPGVAGGPGTQYF. This chain uses TRBV9 with TRBJ2-3, with TRBD2 identical over 11 bases. The V and J ends lost 4 bases and 8 bases, in that order; junction bases with no gene match: 12. CDR1 and CDR2 from the germline V gene are SGDLS and YYNGEE. The CDR3 loop spans 16 amino acids.

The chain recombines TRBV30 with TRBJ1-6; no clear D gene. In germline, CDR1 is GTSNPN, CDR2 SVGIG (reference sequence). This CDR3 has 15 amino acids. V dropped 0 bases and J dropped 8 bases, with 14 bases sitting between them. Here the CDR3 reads CAWSVTGKGDSPLHF. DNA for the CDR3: TGTGCCTGGAGTGTCACGGGGAAAGGAGATTCACCCCTCCACTTT.

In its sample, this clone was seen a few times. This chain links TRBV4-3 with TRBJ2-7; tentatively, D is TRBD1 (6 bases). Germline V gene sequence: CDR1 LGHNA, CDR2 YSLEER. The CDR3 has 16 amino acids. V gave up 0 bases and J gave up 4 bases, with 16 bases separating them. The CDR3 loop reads CASSQESGTPAYEQYF. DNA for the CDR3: TGCGCCAGCAGCCAAGAATCCGGGACACCTGCTTACGAGCAGTACTTC.

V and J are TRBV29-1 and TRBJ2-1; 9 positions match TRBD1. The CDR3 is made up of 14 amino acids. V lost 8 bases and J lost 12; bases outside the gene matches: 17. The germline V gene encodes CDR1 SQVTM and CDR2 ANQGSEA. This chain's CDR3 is CSSSDGTGSIWQFF. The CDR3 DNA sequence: TGCAGCTCATCCGACGGGACAGGGTCTATATGGCAGTTCTTC.

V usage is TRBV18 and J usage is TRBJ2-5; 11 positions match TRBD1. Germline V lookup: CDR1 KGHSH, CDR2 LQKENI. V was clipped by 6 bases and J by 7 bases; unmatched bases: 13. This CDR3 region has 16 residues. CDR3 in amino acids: CASSPRTGGRYGTQYF. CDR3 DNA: TGTGCCAGCTCCCCAAGGACAGGGGGCCGCTACGGGACCCAGTACTTC.

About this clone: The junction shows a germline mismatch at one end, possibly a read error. The CDR3 DNA sequence: TGTGCCAGCAGATTAGGGGTGGGAGCTAATGAAAAACTGTTTTTT. It codes for CASRLGVGANEKLFF. The chain combines TRBV7-8 with TRBJ1-4, with D possibly TRBD1 on 5 matching bases. This CDR3 region has 15 residues. Germline CDR1 SGHVS, CDR2 FQNEAQ.

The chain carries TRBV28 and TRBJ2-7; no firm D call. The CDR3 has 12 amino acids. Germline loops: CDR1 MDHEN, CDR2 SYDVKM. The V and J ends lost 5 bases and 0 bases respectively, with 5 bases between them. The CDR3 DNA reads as TGTGCCAGCAGTCTCCCCTCCTACGAGCAGTACTTC. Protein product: CASSLPSYEQYF.

Here the CDR3 reads CASNVSVGDSNQPQHF. DNA of the CDR3: TGTGCCAGTAATGTGTCTGTAGGGGATAGCAATCAGCCCCAGCATTTT. This sequence joins TRBV19 and TRBJ1-5; D may be TRBD1 (5 bases). There are 16 residues in the CDR3. Per germline, CDR1 LNHDA and CDR2 SQIVND (reference sequence). Trimming left V 7 bases short and J 0 bases short, with 16 bases between.

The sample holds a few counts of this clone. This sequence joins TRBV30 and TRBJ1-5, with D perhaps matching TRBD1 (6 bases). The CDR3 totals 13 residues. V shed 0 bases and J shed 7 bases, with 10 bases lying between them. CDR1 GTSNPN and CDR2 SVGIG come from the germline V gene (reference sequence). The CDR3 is CAWSVQGGQPQHF. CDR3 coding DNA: TGTGCCTGGAGTGTACAGGGTGGCCAGCCCCAGCATTTT.

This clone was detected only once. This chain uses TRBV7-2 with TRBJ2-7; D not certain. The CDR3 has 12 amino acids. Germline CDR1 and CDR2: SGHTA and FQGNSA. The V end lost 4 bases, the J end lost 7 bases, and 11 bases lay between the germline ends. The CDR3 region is CASSSPNREQYF. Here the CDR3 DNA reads TGTGCCAGCAGCTCCCCAAATAGAGAGCAGTACTTC.

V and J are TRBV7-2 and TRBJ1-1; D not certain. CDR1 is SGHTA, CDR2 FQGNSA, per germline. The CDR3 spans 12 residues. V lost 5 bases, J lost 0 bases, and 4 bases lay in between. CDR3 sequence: CASSQMNTEAFF. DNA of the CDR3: TGTGCCAGCAGCCAGATGAACACTGAAGCTTTCTTT.

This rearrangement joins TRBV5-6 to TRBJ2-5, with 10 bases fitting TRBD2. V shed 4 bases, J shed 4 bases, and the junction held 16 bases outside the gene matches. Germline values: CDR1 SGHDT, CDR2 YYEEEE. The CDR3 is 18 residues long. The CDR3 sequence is CASSVGTVERGGLETQYF. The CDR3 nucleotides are TGTGCCAGCAGCGTTGGGACGGTTGAGCGGGGGGGCTTAGAGACCCAGTACTTC. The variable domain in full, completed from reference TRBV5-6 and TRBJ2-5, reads DAGVTQSPTHLIKTRGQQVTLRCSPKSGHDTVSWYQQALGQGPQFIFQYYEEEERQRGNFPDRFSGHQFPNYSSELNVNALLLGDSALYLCASSVGTVERGGLETQYFGPGTRLLVL.

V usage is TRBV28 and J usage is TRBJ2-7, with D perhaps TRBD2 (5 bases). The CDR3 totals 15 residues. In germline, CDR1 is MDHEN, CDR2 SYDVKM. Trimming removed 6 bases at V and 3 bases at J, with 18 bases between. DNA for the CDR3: TGTGCCAGCAGCCCTGTTTCTCGGGGAAGCTACGAGCAGTACTTC. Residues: CASSPVSRGSYEQYF.

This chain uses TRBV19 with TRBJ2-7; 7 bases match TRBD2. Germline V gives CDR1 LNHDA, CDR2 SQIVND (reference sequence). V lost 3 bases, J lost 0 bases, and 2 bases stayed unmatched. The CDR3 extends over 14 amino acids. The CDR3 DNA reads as TGTGCCAGTAGTATCGGGACTAACTCCTACGAGCAGTACTTC. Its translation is CASSIGTNSYEQYF.

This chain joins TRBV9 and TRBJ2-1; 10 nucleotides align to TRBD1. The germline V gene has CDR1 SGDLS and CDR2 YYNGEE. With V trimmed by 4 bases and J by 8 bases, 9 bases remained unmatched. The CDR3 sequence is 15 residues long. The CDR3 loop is CASSQRTGGGYEQFF. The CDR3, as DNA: TGTGCCAGCAGCCAGAGGACAGGGGGGGGCTATGAGCAGTTCTTC.

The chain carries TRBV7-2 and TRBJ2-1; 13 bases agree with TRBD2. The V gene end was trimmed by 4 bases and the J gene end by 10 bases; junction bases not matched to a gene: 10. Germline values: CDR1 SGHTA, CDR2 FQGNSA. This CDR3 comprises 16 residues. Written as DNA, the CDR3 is TGTGCCAGCAGCTCCTTAGGACTAGCGGGAGCTGACGAGCAGTTCTTC. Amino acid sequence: CASSSLGLAGADEQFF.

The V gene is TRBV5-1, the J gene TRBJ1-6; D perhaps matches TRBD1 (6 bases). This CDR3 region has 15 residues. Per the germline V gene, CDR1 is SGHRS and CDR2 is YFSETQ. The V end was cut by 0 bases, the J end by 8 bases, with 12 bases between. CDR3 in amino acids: CASSLAGGGYSPLHF. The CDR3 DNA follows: TGCGCCAGCAGCTTGGCCGGGGGGGGCTATTCACCCCTCCACTTT.